This T cell receptor beta chain was documented in a study of blood T cell repertoires in COVID-19. In the study overall: COVID-19 samples, acute and convalescent, were from the United States, Italy and Spain. Sample material is recorded as cDNA or gDNA derived from T cells, B-cell-depleted T cells, or PBMCs.

With 8 bases clipped from V and 4 bases from J, the junction kept 7 bases outside the gene matches. CDR3 size: 13 residues. Per germline, CDR1 LNHDA and CDR2 SQIVND (reference sequence). Produced via immunoSEQ multiplex PCR; TCRdb's table is partial and in-frame only. Of about 400,000 clones in the sample, about 88% are singletons; the top ten hold roughly 3.1%. This TCR was recovered from a human donor in a cohort sampled during active COVID-19. This sequence joins TRBV19 and TRBJ1-2; 7 nucleotides align to TRBD1. Sequencing was performed on peripheral blood. The DNA for the CDR3 is TGTGCCAGTTGCCAGGGGGAGGTCTATGGCTACACCTTC. Translation gives CASCQGEVYGYTF.